This T cell receptor (beta chain) was sequenced during a study of shared clonotypes between healthy human individuals (dated by TCRdb to 2018 to 2020). General notes on the study: Three men and a couple of women, aged 18 to 49 years, made up the cohort. For each donor, CD4 naive and CD4 memory were each run on three plates, CD8 naive on two plates, and CD8 memory on one plate. Blood TCR repertoires of five healthy adults were deeply sequenced to estimate repertoire size and the extent of clonotype sharing between individuals. To increase sequencing depth and limit assay-specific biases, different laboratories used diverse techniques to prepare libraries and sequence TCR repertoires. Leukapheresis yielded between about 0.85 and 10 billion PBMCs per donor. What the authors observed across the whole study: Because the study included a small number of donors, the genetic and exposure-history diversity represented was limited. Pairwise subsampling indicated that sequencing depth was expected to affect the degree of clonotype sharing among donors. Incomplete sequencing was indicated by rarefaction of sorted-subset datasets, despite the large sequencing depth. Sampling was restricted to blood, and TCR repertoires in tissues likely differ from the TCR repertoires found in blood. Higher generation probabilities were observed for clonotypes shared by all four sorted-subset donors than for non-shared clonotypes. Larger estimated clonotype richness was generally found for naive subsets than for memory subsets. Across a few donors, around 5.4% of naive CD4, approximately 3.5% of naive CD8, around 2.5% of memory CD4, and roughly 0.4% of memory CD8 clonotypes were shared.

Using the deep immunoSEQ assay, TCR CDR3 regions were amplified from genomic DNA by multiplex PCR. Extracted genomic DNA from each cell subset was distributed evenly across all wells of several immunoSEQ 96-well plates, and each plate was treated as a replicate. For sorted subsets, each replicate PCR was loaded with around 200 ng genomic DNA, equivalent to about 30,000 T cell genomes. Purified libraries were measured with a Qubit 3.0 fluorometer, size-checked on a Bioanalyzer 2100, and measured again with the KAPA Library Quantification kit. A separate single-read 150-cycle Illumina NextSeq 550 flow cell was used to sequence each immunoSEQ 96-well plate. Processing in the source paper ran as follows. Because only junctional sequences without quality scores were contained in the immunoSEQ output, filtering matching that applied to full-length reads could not be performed. To assign V/J genes and CDR3, sequences were annotated using PyIR, a Python wrapper for IgBLAST v1.9, with IMGT germline references. Reads with weak V/J assignments (E-value above 1e-6), missing CDR3, stop codons, out-of-frame junctions, or ambiguous translated residues were removed. V3J clonotypes were defined as sequences sharing the same inferred V gene, J gene, and CDR3 amino acid sequence. The percentage overlap between two repertoires was calculated by dividing the number of shared unique clonotypes by the size of the smaller repertoire. RTK rarefaction, the Chao1 estimator, and Recon v2.1 estimates of unobserved clonotypes were used to assess repertoire richness. For all TCRbeta clonotypes obtained by the gDNA method from a few donors, generation probabilities were computed with OLGA. TCRdb carries this immuneACCESS record with in-frame sequences only. Its versions omit some clonotypes, under half of them owing to an unresolved V gene in the studies checked, with the rest unexplained. V, J and clone size are taken as reported in that table, and D and trimming were inferred from the DNA itself. The sample records hundreds of thousands of clones, roughly 97% of which are singletons. The ten largest make up approximately 0.057% of the sample.

Donors were healthy HIV-negative adults with no recently reported acute infections or vaccinations. Only Caucasian adults living in Nashville, Tennessee, USA were represented among the donors. CD4+ T cells were enriched through magnetic negative selection, after which naive cells were positively selected on CD45RA and the remaining negative fraction served as the memory subset. Blood was collected by leukapheresis, and PBMCs were isolated by Ficoll-Histopaque density gradient centrifugation and then cryopreserved in liquid nitrogen vapor phase. Analytical flow cytometry was used to check the purity and quantity of every magnetically sorted T cell population. Genomic DNA was isolated from each sorted fraction and quantified by UV absorbance on a Nanodrop 2000c. From its cysteine to its phenylalanine, the CDR3 spans 13 amino acids. Only the CDR3 region is kept as DNA, spanning 39 bases read in frame from base 1. Taken from the germline V gene, the CDR1 and CDR2 loops are MNHEY and SVGAGI.

As to this clone: Its antigen remains unidentified. The input lacks base qualities; no much larger clone sits a single base away.

This receptor was taken from a woman aged 25 to 39 in good health. Specimen: naive CD4+ T cells sorted from blood. The cell subset or site label for this specimen denotes: CD45RA+ positively selected. Rearrangement joined TRBV6-5 to TRBJ2-5; TRBD2 aligns with 7 central bases. TRBJ2-7 matches the DNA end more closely, so the J call is doubtful. The CDR3 amino acid sequence is: CASRGREAYEQYF. The bases are TGTGCCAGCCGCGGACGGGAGGCCTACGAGCAGTACTTC.